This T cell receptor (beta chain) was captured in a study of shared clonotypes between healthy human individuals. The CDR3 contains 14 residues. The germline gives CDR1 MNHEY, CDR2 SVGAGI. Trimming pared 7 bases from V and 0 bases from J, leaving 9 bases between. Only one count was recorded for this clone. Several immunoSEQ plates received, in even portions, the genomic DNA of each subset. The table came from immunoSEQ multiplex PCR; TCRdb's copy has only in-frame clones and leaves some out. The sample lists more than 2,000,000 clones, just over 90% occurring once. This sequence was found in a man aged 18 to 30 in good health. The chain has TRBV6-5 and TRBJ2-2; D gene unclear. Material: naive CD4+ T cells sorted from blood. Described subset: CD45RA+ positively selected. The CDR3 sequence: CASTVGANTGELFF. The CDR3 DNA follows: TGTGCCAGCACGGTCGGCGCGAACACCGGGGAGCTGTTTTTT.